This T cell receptor (beta chain) appears in the sequencing data of a study of blood T cell repertoires in COVID-19. V was clipped by 0 bases and J by 0 bases, with 9 bases between them. This CDR3 region has 14 residues. Germline CDR1 GTSNPN, CDR2 SVGIG (reference sequence). In the original processing: The assay estimated nucleated cells by amplifying reference gene primers. The assay was immunoSEQ multiplex PCR, and TCRdb's table has in-frame clones only and misses some. Clonal size and the V and J genes are those of that table, whereas D and trimming came from the DNA. The table includes 120,000 or so clones, around 87% detected once.

The sample comprised peripheral blood. This clonotype was sampled from a man aged 50 to 59 with acute or convalescent COVID-19. The genes are TRBV30 and TRBJ2-7; a weak D match, TRBD2 (5 bases). Here the CDR3 DNA reads TGTGCCTGGAGTGTACTAGACGGCTCCTACGAGCAGTACTTC. Translation gives CAWSVLDGSYEQYF.